Included here is one TCR beta chain sequence, with context. Isolated RNA was reverse transcribed into cDNA used as the sequencing template. Assay: immunoSEQ multiplex PCR; the TCRdb copy retains only in-frame clones and omits some. The data contain about 120,000 clones, around 60% of them singletons. These data come from a study of CD8+ T cells in alopecia areata. The treatment is: oral pan-JAK inhibitor, 5-10 mg twice daily. The receptor was isolated from a human donor with alopecia areata. The sample was CD4+ T cells sorted from blood, taken at week 4, from a patient treated with tofacitinib.

CDR3 DNA sequence: TGCAGCGACCGGGAGAATGGGGAGCAGTACTTC. Residues: CSDRENGEQYF. The J gene is TRBJ2-7, the V gene TRBV29-1, with TRBD2 as a possible D gene (6 bases). CDR1 SQVTM and CDR2 ANQGSEA come from the germline V gene. Trimming cost V 7 bases and J 7 bases, with 14 bases left between them. This CDR3 is built from 11 residues.